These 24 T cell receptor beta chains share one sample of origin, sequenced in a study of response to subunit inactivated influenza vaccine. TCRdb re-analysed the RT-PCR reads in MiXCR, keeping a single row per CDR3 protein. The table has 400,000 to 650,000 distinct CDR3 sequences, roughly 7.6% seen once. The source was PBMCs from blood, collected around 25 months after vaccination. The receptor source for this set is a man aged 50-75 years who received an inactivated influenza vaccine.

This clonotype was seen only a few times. CDR3 protein: CASSLSPSGGWGGETQYF. DNA for the CDR3: TGTGCCAGCAGCTTATCCCCCTCTGGTGGATGGGGGGGAGAGACCCAGTACTTC. This chain links TRBV11-2 with TRBJ2-5, with TRBD2 identical over 7 bases. Looked up from germline, CDR1 is SGHAT and CDR2 is FQNNGV. The CDR3 runs 18 residues. V was clipped by 2 bases and J by 4 bases; unmatched bases: 16.

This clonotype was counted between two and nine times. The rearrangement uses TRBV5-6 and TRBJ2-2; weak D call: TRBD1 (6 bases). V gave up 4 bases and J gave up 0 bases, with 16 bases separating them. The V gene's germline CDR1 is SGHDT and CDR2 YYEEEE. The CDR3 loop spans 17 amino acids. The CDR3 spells CASSPGLGTTNTGELFF. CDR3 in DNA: TGTGCCAGCAGCCCCGGGCTCGGGACAACGAACACCGGGGAGCTGTTTTTT.

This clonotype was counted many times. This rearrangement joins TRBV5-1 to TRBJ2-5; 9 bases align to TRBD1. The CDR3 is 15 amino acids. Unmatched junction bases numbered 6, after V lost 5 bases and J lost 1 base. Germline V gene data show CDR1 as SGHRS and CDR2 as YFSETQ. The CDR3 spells CASRQQGASQETQYF. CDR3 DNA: TGCGCCAGCAGGCAACAGGGGGCGTCCCAAGAGACCCAGTACTTC.

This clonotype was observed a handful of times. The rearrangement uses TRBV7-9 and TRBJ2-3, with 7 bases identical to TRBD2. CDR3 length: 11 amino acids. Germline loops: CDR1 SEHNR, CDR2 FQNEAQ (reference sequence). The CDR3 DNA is TGTGAGGACCGGGGGGAAGATACGCAGTATTTT. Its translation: CEDRGEDTQYF.

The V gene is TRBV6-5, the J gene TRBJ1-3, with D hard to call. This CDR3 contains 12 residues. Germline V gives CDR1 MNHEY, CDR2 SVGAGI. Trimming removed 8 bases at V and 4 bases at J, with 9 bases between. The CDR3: CASGARGNTIYF. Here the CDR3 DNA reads TGTGCCAGCGGCGCTAGGGGAAACACCATATATTTT.

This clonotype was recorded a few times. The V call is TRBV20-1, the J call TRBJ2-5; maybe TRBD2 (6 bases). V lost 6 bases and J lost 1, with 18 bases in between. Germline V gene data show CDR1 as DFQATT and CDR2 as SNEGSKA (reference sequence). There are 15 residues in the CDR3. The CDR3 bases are TGCAGTGCAGCGGGTTTTGAGCGGGTCCAAGAGACCCAGTACTTC. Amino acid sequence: CSAAGFERVQETQYF.

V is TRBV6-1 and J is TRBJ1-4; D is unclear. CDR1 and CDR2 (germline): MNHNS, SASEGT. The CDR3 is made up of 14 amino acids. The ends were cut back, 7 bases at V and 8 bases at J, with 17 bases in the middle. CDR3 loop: CASTSLSWREKLFF. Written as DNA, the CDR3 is TGTGCCAGCACATCACTTTCCTGGCGAGAAAAACTGTTTTTT.

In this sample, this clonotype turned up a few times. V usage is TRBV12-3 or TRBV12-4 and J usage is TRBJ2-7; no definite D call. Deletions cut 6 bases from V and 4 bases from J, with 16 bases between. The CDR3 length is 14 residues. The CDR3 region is CASSRVEDGYEQYF. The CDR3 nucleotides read TGTGCCAGCAGCCGTGTCGAGGACGGTTACGAGCAGTACTTC.

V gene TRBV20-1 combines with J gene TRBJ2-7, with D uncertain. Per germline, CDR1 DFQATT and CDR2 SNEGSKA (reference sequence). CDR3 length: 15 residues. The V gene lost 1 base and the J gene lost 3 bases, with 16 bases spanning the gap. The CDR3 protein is CSARVGPTKGYEQYF. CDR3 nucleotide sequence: TGCAGTGCTAGAGTTGGCCCGACCAAAGGCTACGAGCAGTACTTC.

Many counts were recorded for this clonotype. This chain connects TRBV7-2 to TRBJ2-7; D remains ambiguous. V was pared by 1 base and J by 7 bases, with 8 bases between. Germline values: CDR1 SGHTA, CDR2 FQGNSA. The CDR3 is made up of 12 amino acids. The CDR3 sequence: CASSLGIGEQYF. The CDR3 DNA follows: TGTGCCAGCAGCTTAGGTATAGGGGAGCAGTACTTC.

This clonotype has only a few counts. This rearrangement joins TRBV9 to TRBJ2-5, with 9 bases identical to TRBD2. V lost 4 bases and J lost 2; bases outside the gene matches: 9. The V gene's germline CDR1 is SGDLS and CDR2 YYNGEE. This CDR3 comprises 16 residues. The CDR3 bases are TGTGCCAGCAGCCGGCGGGGCGGGAGGGCTCAAGAGACCCAGTACTTC. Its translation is CASSRRGGRAQETQYF.

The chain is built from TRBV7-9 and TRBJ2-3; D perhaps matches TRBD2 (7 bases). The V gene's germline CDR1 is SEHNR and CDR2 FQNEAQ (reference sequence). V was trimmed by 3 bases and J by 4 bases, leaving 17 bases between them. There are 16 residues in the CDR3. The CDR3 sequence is CASSFSGGGGADTQYF. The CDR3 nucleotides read TGTGCCAGCAGCTTTAGTGGCGGGGGCGGGGCAGATACGCAGTATTTT.

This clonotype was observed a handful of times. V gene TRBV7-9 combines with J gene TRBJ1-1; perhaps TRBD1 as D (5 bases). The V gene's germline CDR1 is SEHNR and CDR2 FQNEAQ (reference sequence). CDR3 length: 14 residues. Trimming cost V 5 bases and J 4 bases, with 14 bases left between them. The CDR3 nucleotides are TGTGCCAGCAGCGCAAAGGCAAGGGGCACTGAAGCTTTCTTT. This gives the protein CASSAKARGTEAFF.

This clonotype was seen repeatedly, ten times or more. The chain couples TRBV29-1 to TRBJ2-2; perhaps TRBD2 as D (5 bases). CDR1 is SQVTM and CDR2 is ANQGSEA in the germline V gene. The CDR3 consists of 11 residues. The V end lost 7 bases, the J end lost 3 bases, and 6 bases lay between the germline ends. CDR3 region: CSAGYTGELFF. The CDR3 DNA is TGCAGCGCGGGATACACCGGGGAGCTGTTTTTT.

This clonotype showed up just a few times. The CDR3 loop is CASSYRWGVSSGTDTQYF. As DNA, the CDR3 is TGTGCCAGCAGCTATCGGTGGGGGGTGAGTTCCGGCACAGATACGCAGTATTTT. The chain couples TRBV5-6 to TRBJ2-3; D might be TRBD2 (6 bases). Germline assignment: CDR1 SGHDT and CDR2 YYEEEE. Trimming cost V 3 bases and J 1 base, with 21 bases left between them. This CDR3 has 18 amino acids.

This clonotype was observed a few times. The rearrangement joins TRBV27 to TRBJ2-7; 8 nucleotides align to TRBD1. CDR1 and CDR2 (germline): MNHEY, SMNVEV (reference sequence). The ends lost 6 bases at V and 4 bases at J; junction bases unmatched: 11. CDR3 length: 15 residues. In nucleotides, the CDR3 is TGTGCCAGCAGCTGGAGACAGGGGAGATTTTACGAGCAGTACTTC. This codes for CASSWRQGRFYEQYF.

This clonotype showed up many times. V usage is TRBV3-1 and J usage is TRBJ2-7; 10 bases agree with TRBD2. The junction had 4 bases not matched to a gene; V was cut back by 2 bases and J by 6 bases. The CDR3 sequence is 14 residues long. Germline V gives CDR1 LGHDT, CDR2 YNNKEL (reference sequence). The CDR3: CASSQRLAGGEQYF. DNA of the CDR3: TGTGCCAGCAGCCAACGCTTAGCGGGAGGCGAGCAGTACTTC.

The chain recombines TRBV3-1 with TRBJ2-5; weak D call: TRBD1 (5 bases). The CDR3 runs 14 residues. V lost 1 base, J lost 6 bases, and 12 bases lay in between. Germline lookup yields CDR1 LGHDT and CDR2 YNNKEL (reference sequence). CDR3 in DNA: TGTGCCAGCAGCCAAGGGGCAGGGAAGAAGACCCAGTACTTC. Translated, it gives CASSQGAGKKTQYF.

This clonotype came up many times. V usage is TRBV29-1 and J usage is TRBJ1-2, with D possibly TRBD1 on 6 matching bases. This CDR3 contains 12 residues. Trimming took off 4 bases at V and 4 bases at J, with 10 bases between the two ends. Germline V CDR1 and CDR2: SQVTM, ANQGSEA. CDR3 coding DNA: TGCAGCGTTGGTCCGACAGGCTATGGCTACACCTTC. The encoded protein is CSVGPTGYGYTF.

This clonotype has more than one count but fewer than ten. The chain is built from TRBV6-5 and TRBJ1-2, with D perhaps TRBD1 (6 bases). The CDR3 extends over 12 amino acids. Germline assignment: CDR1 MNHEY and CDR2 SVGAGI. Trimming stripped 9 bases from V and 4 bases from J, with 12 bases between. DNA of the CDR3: TGTGCCAGTAGGGGGGAAGGCTATGGCTACACCTTC. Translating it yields CASRGEGYGYTF.

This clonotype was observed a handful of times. The CDR3 region has the DNA TGTGCCAGCAGTCGCTACCATACTAGTAGCGGCTACAATGAGCAGTTCTTC. Residues: CASSRYHTSSGYNEQFF. The genes are TRBV12-3 or TRBV12-4 and TRBJ2-1; a possible D gene is TRBD2 (6 bases). The CDR3 length is 17 residues. Trimming pared 5 bases from V and 3 bases from J, leaving 20 bases between.

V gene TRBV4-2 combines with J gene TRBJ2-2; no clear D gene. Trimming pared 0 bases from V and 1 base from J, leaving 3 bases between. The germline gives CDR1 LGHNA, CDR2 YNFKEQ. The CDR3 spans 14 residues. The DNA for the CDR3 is TGTGCCAGCAGCCAAGAAGAGAACACCGGGGAGCTGTTTTTT. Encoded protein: CASSQEENTGELFF.

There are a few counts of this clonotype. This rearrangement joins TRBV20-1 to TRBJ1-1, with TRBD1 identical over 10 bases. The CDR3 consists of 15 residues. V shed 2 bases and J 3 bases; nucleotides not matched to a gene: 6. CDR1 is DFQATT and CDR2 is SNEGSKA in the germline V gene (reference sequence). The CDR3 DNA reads TGCAGTGCTAGACCGCCGACAGGGGGCTACACTGAAGCTTTCTTT. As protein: CSARPPTGGYTEAFF.

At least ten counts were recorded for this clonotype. DNA for the CDR3: TGTGCCATCAGTGGCCGGGACAGGGAGAGCTCCTACGAGCAGTACTTC. This sequence encodes CAISGRDRESSYEQYF. This chain connects TRBV10-3 to TRBJ2-7; 9 bases line up with TRBD1. The J segment lost 0 bases and the V segment lost 4 bases, leaving 7 bases of the junction unmatched. The CDR3 sequence is 16 residues long. From germline, CDR1 is ENHRY and CDR2 SYGVKD.